This entry concerns a single TCR beta chain. The germline CDR1 and CDR2 sequences are MNHNS and SASEGT. V shed 8 bases and J shed 5 bases, with 7 bases lying between them. This CDR3 is 11 amino acids long. This sample stems from a study of graft-versus-host responses after intestinal transplantation. Study-level information: Multivisceral, liver-intestinal, or isolated intestinal transplants were received by the recipients.

Co-plated with approximately 200,000 CFSE-labeled responder cells were approximately 200,000 irradiated, violet-dye-labeled stimulator cells. The responders that had proliferated, CFSE-low CD3+CD4+ and CD3+CD8+ cells, were sorted after the reaction. Assay: immunoSEQ multiplex PCR; the TCRdb copy retains only in-frame clones and omits some. The table includes fewer than 9,500 clones, approximately 30% detected once. The chain uses TRBV6-1 and TRBJ1-5; D is unclear. This clonotype was obtained from a human patient who was an organ donor for intestinal transplantation. The starting material was alloreactive CD8+ T cells from a mixed lymphocyte reaction culture, obtained before transplantation. Sample subset: CFSE-low proliferating T cells sorted from roughly 6-day pre-transplant mixed lymphocyte reaction (GvH or HvG direction). CDR3 nucleotide sequence: TGTGCCAGCGGGCAGGATCAGCCCCAGCATTTT. Its protein product is CASGQDQPQHF.